The 14 T cell receptor beta chains below were found in one sample sequenced in a study of beta chain features in type 1 diabetes. No antigens are known for them. What was sequenced were expressed TCRB transcripts, since all of the isolated RNA had been reverse transcribed. TCRdb's copy holds only in-frame clones and misses some; the assay was immunoSEQ multiplex PCR. This table has tens of thousands of clones, just under 45% appearing once. Whole-study findings and limits: All four CD4+ subsets of Type 1 diabetes patients contained TCRB CDR3s that were moderately but significantly shorter.

Sequencing was done on a sample of stem cell memory CD4+ T cells from blood. The receptors shown here come from a man aged 25-45 years with type 1 diabetes.

The chain combines TRBV19 with TRBJ1-1; D uncertain. V dropped 4 bases and J dropped 4 bases, with 13 bases sitting between them. The CDR3 runs 14 residues. Germline CDR1 reads LNHDA; CDR2 reads SQIVND (reference sequence). The CDR3 sequence: CASSTLAGVTEAFF. Here the CDR3 DNA reads TGTGCCAGTAGTACCCTAGCCGGGGTCACTGAAGCTTTCTTT.

The CDR3 bases are TGTGCCAGCAGCTTCTTGCCCCTTACAGGGAACCCCTACAATGAGCAGTTCTTC. Translated, it gives CASSFLPLTGNPYNEQFF. V is TRBV7-2 and J is TRBJ2-1; possibly TRBD1 for D (6 bases). V was cut by 3 bases and J by 2 bases, with 20 bases left in between. The CDR3 totals 18 residues. The germline gives CDR1 SGHTA, CDR2 FQGNSA.

V usage is TRBV15 and J usage is TRBJ2-3; TRBD2 aligns across 10 bases. J lost 1 base, V lost 3 bases, and 4 bases had no gene match. The CDR3 is made up of 16 amino acids. The germline V gene has CDR1 LNHNV and CDR2 YYDKDF (reference sequence). CDR3 nucleotides: TGTGCCACCAGCAGCGCCCTAGCGGGAGGCACAGATACGCAGTATTTT. It encodes CATSSALAGGTDTQYF.

The chain joins TRBV15 to TRBJ2-5; 10 positions match TRBD2. J gave up 5 bases and V 2 bases, and 8 bases lay outside the gene matches. Germline CDR1 is LNHNV and CDR2 is YYDKDF (reference sequence). The CDR3 runs to 16 residues. The CDR3 protein is CATSRLAGDGRETQYF. CDR3 DNA: TGTGCCACCAGCAGACTAGCGGGAGACGGTCGGGAGACCCAGTACTTC.

This sequence joins TRBV7-9 and TRBJ2-7, with TRBD1 identical over 8 bases. The CDR3 sequence is 17 residues long. The V and J ends lost 3 bases and 2 bases, in that order; junction bases with no gene match: 12. Germline lookup yields CDR1 SEHNR and CDR2 FQNEAQ (reference sequence). The CDR3 reads CASSFPLGQGDPYEQYF. CDR3 coding DNA: TGTGCCAGCAGCTTCCCCCTCGGACAGGGAGATCCCTACGAGCAGTACTTC.

This clone was seen just once. CDR3 DNA: TGTGCCAGCAGCTCAGACCCAGGGGGCAGAGGAACCGGGGAGCTGTTTTTT. This sequence encodes CASSSDPGGRGTGELFF. The chain recombines TRBV7-3 with TRBJ2-2; 8 bases agree with TRBD1. The germline CDR1 and CDR2 sequences are SGHTA and FQGTGA. With V trimmed by 4 bases and J by 5 bases, 12 bases remained unmatched. There are 17 residues in the CDR3.

This clone was observed a handful of times. The rearrangement uses TRBV5-1 and TRBJ2-1; tentatively, D is TRBD2 (6 bases). This CDR3 spans 14 amino acids. Trimming left V 2 bases short and J 8 bases short, with 14 bases between. The germline gives CDR1 SGHRS, CDR2 YFSETQ. CDR3 in amino acids: CASSFRASEDEQFF. DNA of the CDR3: TGCGCCAGCAGCTTCAGGGCTAGCGAGGATGAGCAGTTCTTC.

This clone is a singleton in its sample. CDR3 in amino acids: CASSPGTASGNTIYF. The CDR3 nucleotides read TGTGCCAGCAGCCCGGGGACAGCCTCTGGAAACACCATATATTTT. This chain connects TRBV7-9 to TRBJ1-3, with 7 bases identical to TRBD1. After removal of 5 bases from V and 0 bases from J, the junction contained 4 bases not matched to a gene. CDR1 is SEHNR, CDR2 FQNEAQ, per germline (reference sequence). The CDR3 has 15 amino acids.

V usage is TRBV7-2 and J usage is TRBJ2-4, with D possibly TRBD1 on 5 matching bases. The V gene's germline CDR1 is SGHTA and CDR2 FQGNSA. This CDR3 region has 13 residues. Trimming stripped 1 base from V and 8 bases from J, with 9 bases between. As DNA, the CDR3 is TGTGCCAGCAGCTTAGGGCAGGGTTACATTCAGTACTTC. Its translation is CASSLGQGYIQYF.

The chain employs TRBV10-3 and TRBJ2-7, with 9 bases aligning to TRBD2. J was trimmed by 7 bases and V by 6 bases; bases with no gene match: 7. Looked up from germline, CDR1 is ENHRY and CDR2 is SYGVKD. The CDR3 contains 13 residues. The CDR3 protein is CAIRAGTSNEQYF. CDR3 in DNA: TGTGCCATCAGAGCAGGGACTAGCAATGAGCAGTACTTC.

This rearrangement joins TRBV6-6 to TRBJ2-1, with a possible D match to TRBD1 (5 bases). The CDR3 extends over 15 amino acids. CDR1 is MNHNY, CDR2 SVGAGI, per germline (reference sequence). V shed 6 bases and J shed 2 bases, with 14 bases lying between them. In DNA, the CDR3 is TGTGCCAGCAGCCGTCAGGGCAGACCCTACAATGAGCAGTTCTTC. Its translation is CASSRQGRPYNEQFF.

J is TRBJ1-1 and V is TRBV27; D possibly corresponds to TRBD1 (5 bases). CDR1 is MNHEY and CDR2 is SMNVEV in the germline V gene (reference sequence). Trimming stripped 6 bases from V and 0 bases from J, with 14 bases between. The CDR3 runs 15 residues. The CDR3 is CASSSGSLLNTEAFF. DNA for the CDR3: TGTGCCAGCAGCTCAGGGTCCCTACTGAACACTGAAGCTTTCTTT.

The CDR3 reads CASSTTSVAYEQYF. The CDR3 DNA sequence: TGTGCCAGCAGTACCACTAGCGTCGCCTACGAGCAGTACTTC. The V gene is TRBV6-5, the J gene TRBJ2-7; 7 nucleotides align to TRBD2. Germline loops: CDR1 MNHEY, CDR2 SVGAGI. There are 14 residues in the CDR3. J lost 2 bases, V lost 5 bases, and 6 bases had no gene match.

In this sample, this clone turned up a few times. The chain recombines TRBV11-2 with TRBJ2-3; no definite D call. CDR3 length equals 16 residues. Germline V gives CDR1 SGHAT, CDR2 FQNNGV. V was pared by 2 bases and J by 2 bases, with 14 bases between. As DNA, the CDR3 is TGTGCCAGCAGCTTACCCTGGCGGTCTGACACAGATACGCAGTATTTT. This sequence encodes CASSLPWRSDTDTQYF.